Shown below are 22 T cell receptor beta chains from a single sample sequenced in a study of blood T cells in healthy people across ages. A second PCR, run for about 6 to 12 cycles, used a sample-barcoded 5' primer plus a J-beta primer mix. TCRdb independently ran MiXCR on the 5' RACE reads; one entry per CDR3 protein. The repertoire consists of 1.5 million to 2 million distinct CDR3 sequences, with roughly 43% occurring once and the leading ten covering more than 20%. The sequenced sample consisted of blood. The receptors originated from a human donor in good health.

The rearrangement uses TRBV15 and TRBJ1-6, with D unclear. CDR1 LNHNV and CDR2 YYDKDF come from the germline V gene (reference sequence). CDR3 size: 14 residues. V was trimmed by 5 bases and J by 7 bases, leaving 12 bases between them. Here the CDR3 DNA reads TGTGCCACCAGCCCAGAGAATGAAAATTCACCCCTCCACTTT. This codes for CATSPENENSPLHF.

The chain has TRBV29-1 and TRBJ2-5, with 8 bases lining up with TRBD1. The CDR3 totals 14 residues. V shed 5 bases, J shed 5 bases, and the junction held 10 bases outside the gene matches. The germline CDR1 and CDR2 sequences are SQVTM and ANQGSEA. The CDR3 spells CSVTAGGFGETQYF. As DNA, the CDR3 is TGCAGCGTTACCGCAGGGGGCTTTGGGGAGACCCAGTACTTC.

This clonotype showed up just a few times. The chain couples TRBV20-1 to TRBJ2-3, with 8 nucleotides matching TRBD2. The V gene's germline CDR1 is DFQATT and CDR2 SNEGSKA (reference sequence). The CDR3 extends over 15 amino acids. With 3 bases clipped from V and 4 bases from J, the junction kept 9 bases outside the gene matches. The CDR3 coding sequence is TGCAGTGCTAGGGGCCTCGGGGGGGCCCCAGATACGCAGTATTTT. Translated: CSARGLGGAPDTQYF.

The chain is built from TRBV7-8 and TRBJ1-1; a weak D match, TRBD1 (6 bases). This CDR3 contains 13 residues. Germline CDR1 SGHVS, CDR2 FQNEAQ. Trimming pared 5 bases from V and 7 bases from J, leaving 14 bases between. CDR3 protein: CASSLQGPIEAFF. For the CDR3, the DNA is TGTGCCAGCAGCCTCCAGGGGCCGATTGAAGCTTTCTTT.

This clonotype was counted at least ten times. V usage is TRBV29-1 and J usage is TRBJ2-5; unclear D gene. The CDR3 has 12 residues. Trimming removed 1 base at V and 7 bases at J, with 10 bases between. Germline V CDR1 and CDR2: SQVTM, ANQGSEA. CDR3 in amino acids: CSVEGKLGTQYF. The CDR3 DNA sequence: TGCAGCGTTGAAGGAAAACTGGGGACCCAGTACTTC.

In its sample, this clonotype was seen a few times. The CDR3 reads CASSWGGGDTYEQYF. CDR3 nucleotide sequence: TGTGCCAGCAGCTGGGGCGGAGGAGACACCTACGAGCAGTACTTC. The J gene is TRBJ2-7, the V gene TRBV7-2; possibly TRBD1 or TRBD2 for D (5 bases each). This CDR3 is built from 15 residues. Deletions cut 4 bases from V and 2 bases from J, with 15 bases between. In germline, CDR1 is SGHTA, CDR2 FQGNSA. Complete variable domain (other parts from reference TRBV7-2 and TRBJ2-7): GAGVSQSPSNKVTEKGKDVELRCDPISGHTALYWYRQSLGQGLEFLIYFQGNSAPDKSGLPSDRFSAERTGGSVSTLTIQRTQQEDSAVYLCASSWGGGDTYEQYFGPGTRLTVT.

This clonotype came up a few times. V usage is TRBV12-3 or TRBV12-4 and J usage is TRBJ2-1; D not certain. The length of the CDR3 is 14 residues. Trimming pared 1 base from V and 9 bases from J, leaving 13 bases between. The chain's CDR3 is CASSLVIVIREQFF. The DNA of the CDR3 is TGTGCCAGCAGTTTAGTCATAGTTATACGTGAGCAGTTCTTC.

The V call is TRBV7-2, the J call TRBJ2-5; D is unclear. Deletions cut 5 bases from V and 3 bases from J, with 10 bases between. Looked up from germline, CDR1 is SGHTA and CDR2 is FQGNSA. The CDR3 runs to 13 residues. Written as DNA, the CDR3 is TGTGCCAGCAGCACTCTGACAAAAGAGACCCAGTACTTC. This encodes CASSTLTKETQYF.

V usage is TRBV7-9 and J usage is TRBJ2-3; 11 bases are shared with TRBD2. CDR3 size: 17 residues. The germline gives CDR1 SEHNR, CDR2 FQNEAQ (reference sequence). Germline trimming cut 5 bases from V and 3 bases from J; bases unmatched to any gene: 10. The CDR3 reads CASSRRLVAGGTDTQYF. CDR3 nucleotide sequence: TGTGCCAGCAGCCGAAGATTAGTAGCGGGGGGGACAGATACGCAGTATTTT.

This clonotype was detected only a few times. The V call is TRBV6-2 or TRBV6-3, the J call TRBJ1-2, with D unresolved. The length of the CDR3 is 13 residues. Per germline, CDR1 MNHEY and CDR2 SVGEGT. The V gene lost 7 bases and the J gene lost 1 base, with 10 bases spanning the gap. CDR3 amino acids: CASNLDNNYGYTF. In DNA, the CDR3 is TGTGCCAGCAACCTAGACAATAACTATGGCTACACCTTC.

This clonotype was observed a few times. This chain connects TRBV12-3 or TRBV12-4 to TRBJ2-5; no reliable D call. The V and J ends lost 2 bases and 7 bases respectively, with 11 bases between them. This CDR3 contains 13 residues. The CDR3 loop is CASSLSELWTQYF. CDR3 bases: TGTGCCAGCAGTTTATCTGAGCTTTGGACCCAGTACTTC.

This chain joins TRBV7-3 and TRBJ2-3, with TRBD2 matching 8 bases. The V gene end was trimmed by 2 bases and the J gene end by 6 bases; junction bases not matched to a gene: 7. There are 15 residues in the CDR3. The V gene's germline CDR1 is SGHTA and CDR2 FQGTGA. The CDR3 protein is CASSLSRGVGDTQYF. The CDR3, as DNA: TGTGCCAGCAGCTTATCGCGGGGGGTAGGGGATACGCAGTATTTT.

This chain uses TRBV6-5 with TRBJ2-7, with 8 bases lining up with TRBD1. Germline-derived CDR1 and CDR2 are MNHEY and SVGAGI. The CDR3 spans 14 residues. V was clipped by 4 bases and J by 3 bases; unmatched bases: 5. CDR3: CASSLTGTGYEQYF. For the CDR3, the DNA is TGTGCCAGCAGTTTAACCGGGACAGGCTACGAGCAGTACTTC.

This clonotype has a handful of counts. A much larger clone lies a single base off, so this may be a read error. The chain combines TRBV5-6 with TRBJ1-4; the match to TRBD1 covers 9 bases. V lost 4 bases and J lost 5; bases outside the gene matches: 3. There are 14 residues in the CDR3. CDR1 and CDR2 (germline): SGHDT, YYEEEE. The CDR3 reads CASSRGTGNEKLFF. CDR3 coding DNA: TGTGCCAGCAGCCGCGGGACAGGGAATGAAAAACTGTTTTTT.

The chain uses TRBV20-1 and TRBJ2-1; D is uncertain. The V end lost 3 bases, the J end lost 5 bases, and 8 bases lay between the germline ends. The CDR3 runs 12 residues. Germline V CDR1 and CDR2: DFQATT, SNEGSKA (reference sequence). CDR3: CSASVRNNEQFF. The DNA of the CDR3 is TGCAGTGCTAGTGTGCGAAACAATGAGCAGTTCTTC.

The chain links TRBV19 to TRBJ2-7; D is tentatively TRBD1 or TRBD2 (5 bases each). Germline V gives CDR1 LNHDA, CDR2 SQIVND (reference sequence). V lost 9 bases, J lost 0 bases, and 15 bases lay in between. The CDR3 totals 14 residues. The DNA of the CDR3 is TGTGCCAGCAGCAGGGAGTTCGACTCCTACGAGCAGTACTTC. Its protein is CASSREFDSYEQYF. The variable domain in full, with the rest retrieved from reference TRBV19 and TRBJ2-7, is DGGITQSPKYLFRKEGQNVTLSCEQNLNHDAMYWYRQDPGQGLRLIYYSQIVNDFQKGDIAEGYSVSREKKESFPLTVTSAQKNPTAFYLCASSREFDSYEQYFGPGTRLTVT.

This clonotype has a handful of counts. The genes are TRBV20-1 and TRBJ1-4; D unresolved. CDR3 length: 14 amino acids. Trimming took off 6 bases at V and 5 bases at J, with 16 bases between the two ends. Germline V lookup: CDR1 DFQATT, CDR2 SNEGSKA (reference sequence). CDR3 in amino acids: CSADPGSSNEKLFF. The CDR3 coding sequence is TGCAGTGCGGACCCTGGGAGCAGCAATGAAAAACTGTTTTTT.

This clonotype was detected many times. This chain joins TRBV7-9 and TRBJ2-6; no clear D. The CDR3 is made up of 14 amino acids. Looked up from germline, CDR1 is SEHNR and CDR2 is FQNEAQ (reference sequence). The V end was cut by 5 bases, the J end by 4 bases, with 9 bases between. CDR3 amino acids: CASSLLLGANVLTF. The CDR3 DNA is TGTGCCAGCAGCCTTCTACTAGGGGCCAACGTCCTGACTTTC. The whole variable domain, filled in from reference TRBV7-9 and TRBJ2-6, reads DTGVSQNPRHKITKRGQNVTFRCDPISEHNRLYWYRQTLGQGPEFLTYFQNEAQLEKSRLLSDRFSAERPKGSFSTLEIQRTEQGDSAMYLCASSLLLGANVLTFGAGSRLTVL.

The chain is built from TRBV6-5 and TRBJ1-5, with D possibly matching TRBD1 (6 bases). Germline lookup yields CDR1 MNHEY and CDR2 SVGAGI. The CDR3 loop spans 15 amino acids. Trimming removed 0 bases from V and 7 bases from J, with 13 bases in between. The DNA for the CDR3 is TGTGCCAGCAGTTACTCGAGGGGGATAGGGCAGCCCCAGCATTTT. As protein: CASSYSRGIGQPQHF.

The gene calls are TRBV15 and TRBJ1-2, with no clear D. V lost 5 bases to trimming and J lost 4 bases, with 14 bases between them. Germline CDR1 and CDR2: LNHNV and YYDKDF (reference sequence). This CDR3 contains 14 residues. The DNA of the CDR3 is TGTGCCACCAGCTTCCGAGGTGGGTCCTATGGCTACACCTTC. Protein sequence: CATSFRGGSYGYTF.

This clonotype was seen a few times. The chain joins TRBV9 to TRBJ1-2; D unresolved. CDR1 is SGDLS and CDR2 is YYNGEE in the germline V gene. V dropped 0 bases and J dropped 7 bases, with 19 bases sitting between them. CDR3 length: 16 residues. The CDR3 coding sequence is TGTGCCAGCAGCGTAGATCCCGGTGGCAGCCAACTTGGCTACACCTTC. Translation gives CASSVDPGGSQLGYTF.

J is TRBJ2-7 and V is TRBV10-3; 7 bases are a match to TRBD2. The V gene's germline CDR1 is ENHRY and CDR2 SYGVKD. With 7 bases clipped from V and 3 bases from J, the junction kept 18 bases outside the gene matches. The CDR3 spans 17 residues. The CDR3 loop is CAINMGGTESGVYEQYF. Written as DNA, the CDR3 is TGTGCCATCAACATGGGGGGGACCGAAAGCGGGGTCTACGAGCAGTACTTC.